Shown below are 13 T cell receptor beta chains from a single sample sequenced in a study of shared clonotypes between healthy human individuals. Profiled with immunoSEQ multiplex PCR; TCRdb holds only in-frame clones, not every one. The table lists approximately 2.1 million clones, approximately 95% of them singletons. The specimen sequenced was naive CD4+ T cells from PBMCs. Noted subset: CD45RA+ positively selected. Receptor source: a man in his late teens or twenties in good health. Some clones in this sample may be carry-over from other donors' samples.

A word on this clone: The sample contains more than one DNA sequence encoding this CDR3. This chain links TRBV5-1 with TRBJ2-7, with D uncertain. The CDR3 has 11 amino acids. Trimming stripped 0 bases from V and 4 bases from J, with 2 bases between. Germline V gives CDR1 SGHRS, CDR2 YFSETQ. The CDR3 nucleotides are TGCGCCAGCAGCTTGGATTACGAGCAGTACTTC. It yields the protein CASSLDYEQYF.

The chain recombines TRBV4-3 with TRBJ2-5; the D is unclear. CDR1 LGHNA and CDR2 YSLEER come from the germline V gene. There are 16 residues in the CDR3. Between the trimmed V and J ends, which lost 0 bases and 1 base, there was a span of 12 bases. The CDR3 region is CASSQDWWEPQETQYF. CDR3 bases: TGCGCCAGCAGCCAAGATTGGTGGGAACCCCAAGAGACCCAGTACTTC.

The J gene is TRBJ1-1, the V gene TRBV6-1, with D unresolved. Deletions cut 8 bases from V and 6 bases from J, with 13 bases between. Looked up from germline, CDR1 is MNHNS and CDR2 is SASEGT. This CDR3 comprises 12 residues. The chain's CDR3 is CASGQIDAEAFF. DNA of the CDR3: TGTGCCAGCGGTCAGATAGACGCTGAAGCTTTCTTT.

The J gene is TRBJ2-2, the V gene TRBV6-1; D may be TRBD1 or TRBD2 (5 bases each). The V gene's germline CDR1 is MNHNS and CDR2 SASEGT. The CDR3 sequence is 15 residues long. V lost 4 bases and J 9 bases, leaving 18 bases between the germline ends. The CDR3 region has the DNA TGTGCCAGCAGTGCACTAGGTGGGACGTCCCGGGAGCTGTTTTTT. Amino acids: CASSALGGTSRELFF.

The chain combines TRBV28 with TRBJ2-1, with 7 nucleotides matching TRBD1. Unmatched junction bases numbered 12, after V lost 7 bases and J lost 0 bases. The CDR3 is made up of 17 amino acids. The germline gives CDR1 MDHEN, CDR2 SYDVKM. CDR3 region: CASIGNRGPYSYNEQFF. For the CDR3, the DNA is TGTGCCAGCATTGGAAACAGGGGCCCTTACTCCTACAATGAGCAGTTCTTC.

The genes are TRBV7-9 and TRBJ1-4, with D possibly TRBD1 on 6 matching bases. The CDR3 is made up of 16 amino acids. V was pared by 3 bases and J by 0 bases, with 11 bases between. Germline V lookup: CDR1 SEHNR, CDR2 FQNEAQ (reference sequence). The CDR3 reads CASSFGQPTTNEKLFF. The DNA of the CDR3 is TGTGCCAGCAGCTTCGGACAGCCTACAACTAATGAAAAACTGTTTTTT.

This clone was recorded only once. The gene calls are TRBV5-4 and TRBJ1-1; maybe TRBD1 (6 bases). From germline, CDR1 is SGHNT and CDR2 YYREEE (reference sequence). This CDR3 has 16 residues. The V end was cut by 0 bases, the J end by 3 bases, with 15 bases between. The CDR3 here is CASSLVRTGADTEAFF. CDR3 coding DNA: TGTGCCAGCAGCTTGGTTCGTACGGGGGCGGACACTGAAGCTTTCTTT.

The chain has TRBV5-4 and TRBJ2-7; 9 bases match TRBD1. CDR3 length equals 15 residues. Germline V CDR1 and CDR2: SGHNT, YYREEE (reference sequence). The V and J ends lost 4 bases and 1 base, in that order; junction bases with no gene match: 6. The CDR3 coding sequence is TGTGCCAGCAGCGCACAGGGGGCGCGTTCCTACGAGCAGTACTTC. This encodes CASSAQGARSYEQYF.

The chain joins TRBV28 to TRBJ1-4; D might be TRBD1 (6 bases). The CDR3 consists of 14 residues. Trimming shortened V by 8 bases and J by 6 bases, and 16 bases separated the two germline ends. Germline V lookup: CDR1 MDHEN, CDR2 SYDVKM. The CDR3 bases are TGTGCCAGCCAGGACAGACGGGGCTATGAAAAACTGTTTTTT. Translating it yields CASQDRRGYEKLFF.

This clone appeared a single time. V usage is TRBV5-1 and J usage is TRBJ1-1, with D tentatively TRBD1 (5 bases). The germline V and J ends were trimmed by 0 bases and 5 bases, with 11 bases remaining between them. The CDR3 is made up of 14 amino acids. Germline CDR1 SGHRS, CDR2 YFSETQ. CDR3 sequence reads: CASSLGGVQTEAFF. The DNA for the CDR3 is TGCGCCAGCAGCTTGGGAGGGGTACAAACTGAAGCTTTCTTT. The full variable domain, its missing parts supplied by reference TRBV5-1 and TRBJ1-1, is KAGVTQTPRYLIKTRGQQVTLSCSPISGHRSVSWYQQTPGQGLQFLFEYFSETQRNKGNFPGRFSGRQFSNSRSEMNVSTLELGDSALYLCASSLGGVQTEAFFGQGTRLTVV.

The J gene is TRBJ2-7, the V gene TRBV5-4; 7 bases are a match to TRBD1. The junction had 11 bases not matched to a gene; V was cut back by 1 base and J by 7 bases. This CDR3 comprises 15 residues. Germline V CDR1 and CDR2: SGHNT, YYREEE (reference sequence). The CDR3 is CASSLFRQGFEEQYF. The CDR3 DNA reads as TGTGCCAGCAGCTTGTTTCGACAGGGTTTCGAAGAGCAGTACTTC.

This chain connects TRBV19 to TRBJ1-4; TRBD1 is a possible D gene (6 bases). The V end was cut by 7 bases, the J end by 7 bases, with 16 bases between. This CDR3 region has 14 residues. Germline V lookup: CDR1 LNHDA, CDR2 SQIVND (reference sequence). CDR3 in amino acids: CASIPGGAGEKLFF. DNA of the CDR3: TGTGCCAGTATCCCGGGGGGCGCGGGTGAAAAACTGTTTTTT.

The chain is built from TRBV15 and TRBJ2-1; 8 bases fit TRBD2. From germline, CDR1 is LNHNV and CDR2 YYDKDF (reference sequence). The CDR3 totals 16 residues. With 4 bases clipped from V and 4 bases from J, the junction kept 9 bases outside the gene matches. The CDR3 sequence: CATSTRSGGNYNEQFF. The CDR3 region has the DNA TGTGCCACCAGCACCCGCAGCGGGGGAAATTACAATGAGCAGTTCTTC.